This T cell receptor (beta chain) was identified during a study of control samples from healthy donors and cancer patients (TCRdb year 2020). V is clipped by 0 bases and J by 6 bases, and the sequence between their germline boundaries is 3 bases long. The CDR3 measures 12 amino acids from cysteine to phenylalanine. Of all the DNA, just the CDR3 is kept, 36 bases in frame from base 1. CDR1 and CDR2 were assigned from the germline V gene as MRHNA and SNTAGT. Libraries were prepared through the immunoSEQ multiplex PCR assay. TCRdb obtained this table from immuneACCESS and retained in-frame rearrangements with V and J assigned. These tables miss some clones; where compared with another copy, unresolved V genes account for less than half of the shortfall, and the remainder is unexplained. The sample data list some 99,000 clones, and approximately 90% of these were observed just once. The ten largest clones capture approximately 16% of the sample.

A note on this clone: Which antigen it targets is not known. Base qualities are not recorded, but no much larger clone differs from it by a single base.

This receptor was obtained from a woman in her fifties or sixties in good health. Specimen: blood. In this chain, TRBV6-4 is recombined with TRBJ2-1, with no confident D gene call. CDR3 region: CASSDSFNEQFF. The base sequence is TGTGCCAGCAGTGACTCTTTCAATGAGCAGTTCTTC.